The clone carrying this TCR beta chain was counted between two and nine times. Its target is not known. These data are taken from a study of beta chain features in type 1 diabetes. This CDR3 has 11 amino acids. Germline values: CDR1 GTSNPN, CDR2 SVGIG (reference sequence). Trimming cost V 1 base and J 8 bases, with 9 bases left between them. Study-wide results and limits: Type 1 diabetes patients showed fewer insertions and more deletions at VDJ junctions. It was possible that PCR favored shorter templates, equally so in patients and controls.

What was sequenced were expressed TCRB transcripts, since all of the isolated RNA had been reverse transcribed. The repertoire was sequenced with immunoSEQ multiplex PCR; TCRdb's copy has only in-frame clones and lacks some. In the table there are under 400,000 clones, 20% of which are singletons. Sequencing was done on a sample of naive CD4+ T cells from blood. This receptor was taken from a woman between 18 and 29 years old in good health. The rearrangement links TRBV30 to TRBJ2-7; a weak D match, TRBD2 (5 bases). DNA for the CDR3: TGTGCCTGGAGTGGAACGGGAAAGCAGTACTTC. Translating gives CAWSGTGKQYF. Full variable domain (outside the CDR3, taken from reference TRBV30 and TRBJ2-7): SQTIHQWPATLVQPVGSPLSLECTVEGTSNPNLYWYRQAAGRGLQLLFYSVGIGQISSEVPQNLSASRPQDRQFILSSKKLLLSDSGFYLCAWSGTGKQYFGPGTRLTVT.